This T cell receptor beta chain derives from a study of molecular identifiers for immune sequencing clone quantification. TCRdb recomputed calls from the PCR reads with MiXCR, one row per CDR3 protein. Of more than 60,000 distinct CDR3 sequences listed, over 15% are singletons. Naive CD8 T cells underwent sorting with the CD8+CD4-CCR7+CD45RA+ definition. The CDR3 has 13 residues. Germline CDR1 and CDR2: MGHRA and YSYEKL. The V end lost 2 bases, the J end lost 6 bases, and 8 bases lay between the germline ends. This clonotype showed up just a few times. The rearrangement uses TRBV4-1 and TRBJ1-5, with D unclear. This clonotype originated in a human donor in good health. Some libraries in this study had Jurkat cell RNA spiked in. The sequenced sample consisted of naive CD8+ T cells from blood, with Jurkat cell RNA spiked in. Subset indicated: FACS-sorted CD8+CD4-CCR7+CD45RA+ naive T cells. The CDR3 nucleotides are TGCGCCAGCAGCCAAAATATCCGTCAGCCCCAGCATTTT. Translation: CASSQNIRQPQHF.